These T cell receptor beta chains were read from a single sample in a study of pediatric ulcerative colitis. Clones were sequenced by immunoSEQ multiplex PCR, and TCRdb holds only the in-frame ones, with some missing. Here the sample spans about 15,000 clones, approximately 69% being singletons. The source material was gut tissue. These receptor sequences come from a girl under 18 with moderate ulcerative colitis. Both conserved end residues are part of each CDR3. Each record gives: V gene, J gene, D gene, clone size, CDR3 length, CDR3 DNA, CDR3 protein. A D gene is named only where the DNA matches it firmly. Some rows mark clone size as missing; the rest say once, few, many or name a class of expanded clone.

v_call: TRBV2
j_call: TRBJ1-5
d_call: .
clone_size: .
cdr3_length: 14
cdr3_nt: TGTGCCAGCAGGGGAGGATATAGCAATCAGCCCCAGCATTTT
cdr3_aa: CASRGGYSNQPQHF

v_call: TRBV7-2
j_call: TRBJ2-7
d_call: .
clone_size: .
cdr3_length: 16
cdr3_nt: TGTGCCAGCAGCTTGGCCTCCATGGCAGGGACCTACGAGCAGTACTTC
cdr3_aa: CASSLASMAGTYEQYF

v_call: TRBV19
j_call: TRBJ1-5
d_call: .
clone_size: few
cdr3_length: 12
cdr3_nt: TGTGCCAGTAAAAAGGGGAGTCAGCCCCAGCATTTT
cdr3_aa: CASKKGSQPQHF

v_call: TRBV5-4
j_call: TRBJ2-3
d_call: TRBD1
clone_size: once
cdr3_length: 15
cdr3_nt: TGTGCCAGCAGCGCGAGGGACAGGGGCGGGTATACGCAGTATTTT
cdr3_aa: CASSARDRGGYTQYF

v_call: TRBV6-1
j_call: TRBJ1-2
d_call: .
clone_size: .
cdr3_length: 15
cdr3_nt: TGTGCCAGCCTTCCGGGACACCGGTGTTTCTATGGCTACACCTTC
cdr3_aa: CASLPGHRCFYGYTF

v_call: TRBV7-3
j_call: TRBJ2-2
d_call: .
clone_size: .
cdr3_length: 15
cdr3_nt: TGTGCCAGCAGCCCCCCGGGATCCAACACCGGGGAGCTGTTTTTT
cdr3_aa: CASSPPGSNTGELFF

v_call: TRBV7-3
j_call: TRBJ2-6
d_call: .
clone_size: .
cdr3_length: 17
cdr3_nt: TGTGCCAGCAGCCGAACAGGGTACCTCTCTGGGGCCAACGTCCTGACTTTC
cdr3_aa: CASSRTGYLSGANVLTF

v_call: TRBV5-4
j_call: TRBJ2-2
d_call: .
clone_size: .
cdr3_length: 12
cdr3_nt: TGTGCCAGCAGCCAAAACACCGGGGAGCTGTTTTTT
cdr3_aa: CASSQNTGELFF

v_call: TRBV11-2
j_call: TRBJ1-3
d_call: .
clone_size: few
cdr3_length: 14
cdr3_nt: TGTGCCAGCAGCTTAACAAACTCTGGAAACACCATATATTTT
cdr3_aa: CASSLTNSGNTIYF

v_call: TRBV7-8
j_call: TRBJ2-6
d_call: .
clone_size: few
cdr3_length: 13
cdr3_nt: TGTGCCAGCAGTTACTCTGGGGCCAACGTCCTGACTTTC
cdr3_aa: CASSYSGANVLTF

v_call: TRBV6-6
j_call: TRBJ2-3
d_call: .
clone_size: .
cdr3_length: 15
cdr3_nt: TGTGCCAGCAGTTACTCGAGGGGAAGCACAGATACGCAGTATTTT
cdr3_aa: CASSYSRGSTDTQYF

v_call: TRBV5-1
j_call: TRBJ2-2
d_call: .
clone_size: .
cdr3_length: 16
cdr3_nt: TGCGCCAGCAGTCTTACGGCCAAAGTGAACACCGGGGAGCTGTTTTTT
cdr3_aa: CASSLTAKVNTGELFF

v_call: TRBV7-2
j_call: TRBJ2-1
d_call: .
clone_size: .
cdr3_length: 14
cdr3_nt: TGTGCCAGCAGCTTAACCGGGACCCACAATGAGCAGTTCTTC
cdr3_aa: CASSLTGTHNEQFF

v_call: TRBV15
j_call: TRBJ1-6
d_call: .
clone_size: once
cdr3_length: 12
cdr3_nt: TGTGCCACCAGCAGAGCTAATTCACCCCTCCACTTT
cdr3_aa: CATSRANSPLHF

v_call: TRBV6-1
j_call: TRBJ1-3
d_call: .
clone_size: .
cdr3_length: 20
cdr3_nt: TGTGCCAGCAGTGCCCTTTCTTTCGGGCCCTCGGGGGACTCTGGAAACACCATATATTTT
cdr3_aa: CASSALSFGPSGDSGNTIYF

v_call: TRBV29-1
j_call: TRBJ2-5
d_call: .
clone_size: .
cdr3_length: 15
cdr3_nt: TGCAGCGTTGCGGGGGTGGGCTCCTGGGGGGAGACCCAGTACTTC
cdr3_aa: CSVAGVGSWGETQYF

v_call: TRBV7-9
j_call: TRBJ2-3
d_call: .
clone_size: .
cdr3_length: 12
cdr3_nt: TGTGCCAGCAGCTTAGGAGCAGATACGCAGTATTTT
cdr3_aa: CASSLGADTQYF

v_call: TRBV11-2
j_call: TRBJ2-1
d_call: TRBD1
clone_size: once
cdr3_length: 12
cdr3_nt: TGTGCCAGCAGACCAACAGGGGGTGAGCAGTTCTTC
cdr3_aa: CASRPTGGEQFF

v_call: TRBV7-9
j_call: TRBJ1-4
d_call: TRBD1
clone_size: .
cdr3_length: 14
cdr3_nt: TGTGCCAGCAGCTTAGCACAGGGGAATGAAAAACTGTTTTTT
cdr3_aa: CASSLAQGNEKLFF

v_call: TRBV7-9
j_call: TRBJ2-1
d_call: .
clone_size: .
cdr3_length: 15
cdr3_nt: TGTGCCAGCAGCCGAAGGTCCGTGTTGTACAATGAGCAGTTCTTC
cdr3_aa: CASSRRSVLYNEQFF